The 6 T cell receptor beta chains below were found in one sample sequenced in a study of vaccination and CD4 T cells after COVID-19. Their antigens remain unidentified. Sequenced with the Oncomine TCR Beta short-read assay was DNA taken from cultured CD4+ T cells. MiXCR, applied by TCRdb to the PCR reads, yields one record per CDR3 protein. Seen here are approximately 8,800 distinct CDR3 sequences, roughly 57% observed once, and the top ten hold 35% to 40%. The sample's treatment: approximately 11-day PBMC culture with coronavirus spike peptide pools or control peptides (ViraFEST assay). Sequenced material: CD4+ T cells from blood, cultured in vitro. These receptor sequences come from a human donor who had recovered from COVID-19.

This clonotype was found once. The chain's CDR3 is CASSLGGTHQETQYF. The CDR3 nucleotides are TGTGCCAGCAGCTTAGGAGGGACCCACCAAGAGACCCAGTACTTC. The V gene is TRBV11-2, the J gene TRBJ2-5; D might be TRBD1 or TRBD2, each matching 5 bases. This CDR3 contains 15 residues. Germline lookup yields CDR1 SGHAT and CDR2 FQNNGV. Trimming shortened V by 1 base and J by 0 bases, and 9 bases separated the two germline ends.

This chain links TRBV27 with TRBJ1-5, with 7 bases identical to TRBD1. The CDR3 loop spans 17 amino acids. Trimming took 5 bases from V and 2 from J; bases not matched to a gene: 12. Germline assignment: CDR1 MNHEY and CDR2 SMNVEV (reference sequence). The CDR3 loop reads CASSPDRADRGNQPQHF. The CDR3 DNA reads TGTGCCAGCAGTCCAGACAGGGCCGATAGGGGCAATCAGCCCCAGCATTTT.

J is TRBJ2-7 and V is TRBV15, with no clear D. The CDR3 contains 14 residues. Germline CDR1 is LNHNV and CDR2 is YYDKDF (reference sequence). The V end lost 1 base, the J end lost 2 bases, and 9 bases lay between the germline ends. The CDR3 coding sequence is TGTGCCACCAGCAGAGTATACAGACCCTACGAGCAGTACTTC. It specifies CATSRVYRPYEQYF.

CDR3 sequence reads: CASSLGRNSYEQYF. CDR3 DNA: TGTGCCAGCAGTTTAGGGCGGAACTCCTACGAGCAGTACTTC. The chain uses TRBV27 and TRBJ2-7; D ambiguous. V lost 2 bases and J lost 0, with 8 bases in between. CDR3 length: 14 residues. CDR1 MNHEY and CDR2 SMNVEV come from the germline V gene (reference sequence).

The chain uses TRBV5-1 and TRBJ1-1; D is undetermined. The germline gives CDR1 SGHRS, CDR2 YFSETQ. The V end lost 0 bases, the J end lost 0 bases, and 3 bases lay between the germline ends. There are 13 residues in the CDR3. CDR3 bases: TGCGCCAGCAGCTTGGGGGTGAACACTGAAGCTTTCTTT. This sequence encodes CASSLGVNTEAFF.

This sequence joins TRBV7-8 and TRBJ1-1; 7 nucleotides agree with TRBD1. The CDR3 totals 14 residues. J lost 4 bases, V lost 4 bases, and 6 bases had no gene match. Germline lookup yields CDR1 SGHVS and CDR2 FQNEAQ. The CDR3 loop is CASSSQGGGTEAFF. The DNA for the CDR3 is TGTGCCAGCAGCTCCCAGGGGGGAGGCACTGAAGCTTTCTTT.